This is a list of T cell receptor beta chains from one sample in a study of blood T cell repertoires in COVID-19. Assay used: immunoSEQ multiplex PCR; TCRdb lists only in-frame clones, some missing. The sample includes about 200,000 clones, approximately 84% seen only once; the top ten take roughly 5.3%. The material sequenced was peripheral blood. The source is a woman in her 70s with active or convalescent COVID-19. The CDR3 runs from the conserved cysteine through the conserved F or W. D genes are given only for firm matches.

v_call	d_call	j_call	cdr3_nt	cdr3_aa
TRBV19	NA	TRBJ1-5	TGTGCCAGTAGTATAAATAGGGGAAGCAATCAGCCCCAGCATTTT	CASSINRGSNQPQHF
TRBV6-2/TRBV6-3	NA	TRBJ1-5	TGTGCCAGCAGTTACATGGGAAAGGGGTCCCAGCATTTT	CASSYMGKGSQHF
TRBV5-5	NA	TRBJ2-3	TGTGCCAGCAGCCGACTAGTCAATACAGATACGCAGTATTTT	CASSRLVNTDTQYF
TRBV4-2	TRBD2	TRBJ2-1	TGTGCCAGCAGCCAAGACGGGACTACCTACAATGAGCAGTTCTTC	CASSQDGTTYNEQFF
TRBV18	NA	TRBJ2-5	TGTGCCAGCTCACCACCGGCCGGGGGGCTCCAAGAGACCCAGTACTTC	CASSPPAGGLQETQYF
TRBV24-1	NA	TRBJ1-4	TGTGCCACCAGTAGGGCAGGGAATGAAAAACTGTTTTTT	CATSRAGNEKLFF
TRBV10-1	TRBD2	TRBJ2-7	TGCGCCAGCAGTAGAGCGGGATCCTACGAGCAGTACTTC	CASSRAGSYEQYF
TRBV5-4	NA	TRBJ1-2	TGTGCCAGCAGCTTGGCCCCGGGGAACTATGGCTACACCTTC	CASSLAPGNYGYTF
TRBV2	NA	TRBJ2-7	TGTGCCAGCAGTGAAGCGTACTCTTCGCGGGACCCAGGGGAGCAGTACTTC	CASSEAYSSRDPGEQYF
TRBV18	NA	TRBJ2-7	TGTGCCAGCTCACCCCTCGAGACCTACGAGCAGTACTTC	CASSPLETYEQYF
TRBV30	NA	TRBJ2-7	TGTGCCTGGAGTGGCGACAGCTCCTACGAGCAGTACTTC	CAWSGDSSYEQYF